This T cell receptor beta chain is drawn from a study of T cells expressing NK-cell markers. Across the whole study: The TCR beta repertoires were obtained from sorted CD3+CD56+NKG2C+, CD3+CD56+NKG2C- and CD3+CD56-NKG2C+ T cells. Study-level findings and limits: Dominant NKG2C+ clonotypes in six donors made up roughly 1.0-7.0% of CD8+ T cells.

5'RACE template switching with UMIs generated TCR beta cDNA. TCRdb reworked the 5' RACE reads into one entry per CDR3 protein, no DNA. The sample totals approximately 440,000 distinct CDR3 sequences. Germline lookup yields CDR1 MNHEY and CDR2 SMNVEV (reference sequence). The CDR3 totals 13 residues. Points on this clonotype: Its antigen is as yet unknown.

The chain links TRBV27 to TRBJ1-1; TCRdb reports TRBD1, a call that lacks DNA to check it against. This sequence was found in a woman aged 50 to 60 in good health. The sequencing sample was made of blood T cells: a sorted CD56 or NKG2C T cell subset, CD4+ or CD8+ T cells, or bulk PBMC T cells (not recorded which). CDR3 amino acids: CASSREGWGEAFF.